This is a list of T cell receptor beta chains from one sample in a study of blood T cell repertoires in COVID-19. Assay: immunoSEQ multiplex PCR; the TCRdb copy retains only in-frame clones and omits some. Of about 200,000 clones listed, 89% were seen once; the top ten hold roughly 8.8%. The source material was PBMCs or T cells enriched from blood (not recorded which). All receptors derive from a woman under 30 who had recovered from COVID-19. The CDR3 runs from the conserved cysteine through the conserved F or W. Fields, in order: D gene, J gene, clone size, V gene, CDR3 protein, CDR3 DNA. D genes are given only for firm matches. Only part of the rows carry a size: once, few, many, or a class if the clone is expanded.

>-|TRBJ1-6|few|TRBV12-3/TRBV12-4
CASSFTDSPLHF
TGTGCCAGCAGTTTTACGGATTCACCCCTCCACTTT
>-|TRBJ1-6|-|TRBV7-9
CASTQRGGNSPLHF
TGTGCCAGCACTCAGAGAGGGGGTAATTCACCCCTCCACTTT
>TRBD2|TRBJ2-3|-|TRBV24-1
CATEERAGPTDTQYF
TGTGCCACCGAGGAAAGAGCGGGGCCCACAGATACGCAGTATTTT
>TRBD2|TRBJ2-3|-|TRBV30
CASSTSGGISTDTQYF
TGTGCCTCGTCGACTAGCGGGGGCATTAGCACAGATACGCAGTATTTT
>TRBD1|TRBJ1-4|-|TRBV7-2
CASSLEQGREKLFF
TGTGCCAGCAGCTTAGAACAGGGGCGGGAAAAACTGTTTTTT
>TRBD2|TRBJ2-7|-|TRBV29-1
CSVGGGISYEQYF
TGCAGCGTTGGCGGGGGGATTTCCTACGAGCAGTACTTC
>TRBD1|TRBJ1-3|-|TRBV10-3
CAISEKQGTSGNTIYF
TGTGCCATCAGTGAGAAACAGGGGACCTCTGGAAACACCATATATTTT
>TRBD1|TRBJ1-1|-|TRBV5-4
CASSLGQGGLEAFF
TGTGCCAGCAGCTTGGGGCAGGGGGGACTTGAAGCTTTCTTT
>TRBD1|TRBJ1-3|-|TRBV10-3
CAITGGSGNTIYF
TGTGCCATCACAGGGGGTTCTGGAAACACCATATATTTT
>TRBD1|TRBJ2-7|once|TRBV5-1
CASSWGTGNEQYF
TGCGCCAGCAGCTGGGGGACAGGGAACGAGCAGTACTTC
>-|TRBJ1-4|-|TRBV28
CASSLLEKLFF
TGTGCCAGCAGTTTACTTGAAAAACTGTTTTTT
>-|TRBJ1-3|few|TRBV9
CASSVGGNSGNTIYF
TGTGCCAGCAGCGTAGGAGGTAACTCTGGAAACACCATATATTTT
>-|TRBJ2-5|-|TRBV2
CASSEALLGLEYF
TGTGCCAGCAGTGAAGCGCTTCTGGGACTCGAGTACTTC
>TRBD1|TRBJ1-2|-|TRBV9
CASRGEGTGNGYTF
TGTGCCAGCAGGGGAGAAGGGACAGGGAATGGCTACACCTTC
>-|TRBJ2-5|-|TRBV30
CAWSVQVAGPRRPQYF
TGTGCCTGGAGTGTACAAGTTGCGGGCCCTCGGAGACCCCAGTACTTC
>-|TRBJ1-5|once|TRBV12-3/TRBV12-4
CASSFGEQPQHF
TGTGCCAGCAGTTTCGGGGAGCAGCCCCAGCATTTT
>TRBD1|TRBJ1-2|once|TRBV10-3
CAITDYRGDGYTF
TGTGCCATCACCGACTACAGGGGCGATGGCTACACCTTC
>TRBD2|TRBJ2-3|-|TRBV7-9
CASSSPHRLAGTDTQYF
TGTGCCAGCAGCTCACCCCACCGTTTAGCGGGAACAGATACGCAGTATTTT
>TRBD2|TRBJ2-1|-|TRBV3-1/TRBV3-2
CASSHTSGDNEQFF
TGTGCCAGCAGCCATACTAGCGGGGACAATGAGCAGTTCTTC
>TRBD2|TRBJ2-3|-|TRBV5-4
CASSPTGGLAVKDTQYF
TGTGCCAGCAGCCCCACGGGGGGACTAGCAGTTAAAGATACGCAGTATTTT
>-|TRBJ2-7|-|TRBV24-1
CATSDSNRDLVSYEQYF
TGTGCCACCAGTGATTCTAACCGGGACTTGGTATCCTACGAGCAGTACTTC
>TRBD1|TRBJ1-1|-|TRBV28
CASSRDRDDTEAFF
TGTGCCAGCAGCCGGGACAGGGATGACACTGAAGCTTTCTTT
>-|TRBJ1-6|-|TRBV21-1
CASSKGRDSLNSPLHF
TGTGCCAGCAGCAAAGGCCGGGACAGCCTAAATTCACCCCTCCACTTT
>TRBD1|TRBJ1-4|-|TRBV4-1
CASSQVRGTGDEKLFF
TGCGCCAGCAGCCAAGTTCGAGGGACAGGGGATGAAAAACTGTTTTTT
>TRBD1|TRBJ1-2|once|TRBV9
CASSVQGADYGYTF
TGTGCCAGCAGCGTACAGGGGGCGGACTATGGCTACACCTTC
>TRBD2|TRBJ2-3|-|TRBV10-3
CAISESWLAGTDTQYF
TGTGCCATCAGTGAGTCGTGGCTAGCGGGCACAGATACGCAGTATTTT
>-|TRBJ1-2|few|TRBV6-2/TRBV6-3
CASSSLNRVVNYGYTF
TGTGCCAGCAGCTCACTTAACAGGGTGGTTAACTATGGCTACACCTTC
>-|TRBJ1-1|-|TRBV7-9
CASSLVGSGPPEAFF
TGTGCCAGCAGCTTAGTTGGTTCAGGGCCCCCTGAAGCTTTCTTT
>-|TRBJ1-5|-|TRBV6-6
CASILGGEPNQPQHF
TGTGCCAGCATCCTGGGAGGGGAACCCAATCAGCCCCAGCATTTT
>TRBD1|TRBJ1-1|-|TRBV14
CASSPEPGQGWPEAFF
TGTGCCAGCAGCCCAGAACCGGGACAGGGGTGGCCTGAAGCTTTCTTT
>TRBD1|TRBJ1-2|-|TRBV6-6
CASSNRGWGYTF
TGTGCCAGCAGCAACAGGGGCTGGGGCTACACCTTC
>TRBD2|TRBJ2-1|-|TRBV25-1
CASSARAGGRNEQFF
TGTGCCAGCAGCGCCCGAGCGGGGGGGCGGAATGAGCAGTTCTTC
>-|TRBJ1-2|-|TRBV5-1
CASSLGGSDGYTF
TGCGCCAGCAGCTTGGGCGGGAGCGATGGCTACACCTTC
>TRBD1|TRBJ1-1|-|TRBV27
CASSFVGTVNTEAFF
TGTGCCAGCAGTTTTGTCGGGACAGTGAACACTGAAGCTTTCTTT
>TRBD1|TRBJ1-4|-|TRBV7-9
CASGPRHRGRDEKLFF
TGTGCCAGCGGGCCCCGGCACAGGGGGCGTGATGAAAAACTGTTTTTT
>-|TRBJ1-2|-|TRBV6-4
CASSSRAGYTF
TGTGCCAGCAGTTCGAGGGCCGGCTACACCTTC
>-|TRBJ2-7|-|TRBV3-1/TRBV3-2
CASSQSNAGSYEQYF
TGTGCCAGCAGCCAAAGTAATGCCGGGAGCTACGAGCAGTACTTC
>TRBD2|TRBJ2-1|-|TRBV27
CASSYHGAGGRSYNEQFF
TGTGCCAGCAGTTACCACGGAGCGGGGGGGCGCTCCTACAATGAGCAGTTCTTC